This TCR beta chain was recorded in a study of T cells in tuberculosis (dated by TCRdb to the late 2010s). The study in broad terms: In the study, CD1B tetramers and high-throughput TCR immunosequencing were combined to characterize T cells specific for the mycobacterial lipid antigen glucose monomycolate (GMM). PBMC from active tuberculosis patients were archived either before standard anti-tuberculosis treatment began or within 7 days of the start of that treatment. With approximately nine people per group, a South African clinical cohort compared IGRA-negative adolescents, IGRA-positive adolescents with latent tuberculosis, and adults with active tuberculosis.

The CDR3 covers 14 residues, taking in both the cysteine and the phenylalanine. The retained sequence is limited to the CDR3, 42 bases, with the frame set at the first base. According to the germline V gene, CDR1 reads MNHEY and CDR2 reads SVGAGI. From V the trimming removes 5 bases and from J it removes 4 bases, while the gene matches leave 5 bases of the junction unaccounted for. Explained via the paper, the time point label denotes: new active TB diagnosis, blood taken before or within 7 days of starting treatment. Patients with active tuberculosis were defined as newly diagnosed, HIV-seronegative South African adults aged 18 years or older. Active tuberculosis was confirmed by positive sputum smear microscopy and/or positive M. tuberculosis culture. Unsorted cryopreserved PBMC were immunosequenced, covering on average around 94,000 T cells per clinical donor. Worth noting for this clone: It lacks a known antigen. Nothing much larger sits one base from this clone, and base qualities are not available.

Broad study findings and their caveats: An accuracy of approximately 87% (AUROC 0.85 to 0.95) was reached by a classifier using the diverse GMM-specific repertoire, compared with 70% to 75% accuracy when GEM motif frequencies were used. Clinical samples were chosen by availability of cryopreserved specimens, and active tuberculosis cases were adults while controls were adolescents. Shorter CDR3-alpha lengths in active tuberculosis patients partly drove the smaller NN-distances, and the TCR-beta difference was not statistically significant. Smaller mean NN-distances to GMM-specific TCRs were observed in active tuberculosis TCR-alpha repertoires than in IGRA-negative controls, suggesting clonal expansion of GMM-specific TCRs.

TCR libraries were generated with the immunoSEQ multiplex PCR assay, using TCR-beta and/or TCR-alpha/delta assays for each sample. The Illumina high-throughput platform was used to sequence the amplified TCR libraries. From the authors' description of their analysis: Clustering and dimensionality reduction relied on pairwise TCRdist distances among GMM-specific receptors from T cells that were either sorted ex vivo or expanded in vitro. Each clinical repertoire received a mean NN-distance score, defined as the average TCRdist to the nearest 10% of tetramer-positive reference sequences. GEM TCR motif frequency was calculated as the fraction of unique TCRs that matched known GEM sequences by V/J usage and CDR3 length. Active tuberculosis was classified by linear discriminant analysis with leave-one-out cross-validation, implemented in scikit-learn. Held by TCRdb, this immuneACCESS table contains in-frame sequences only and omits some clones. Under half of the omission traces to an unresolved V gene where checked; the cause of the rest is unknown. V and J calls and clone size are those listed in that table; D and trimming were worked out from the DNA. The sample includes approximately 53,000 clones, with 90% to 95% observed a single time. The ten top clones hold 1.4% to 1.5% of the sample.

The rearrangement joined TRBV6-5 to TRBJ2-7, and TRBD1 aligns with 10 junction nucleotides. The sequence was collected from an adult with tuberculosis. The sequencing here drew on PBMCs, taken at tuberculosis diagnosis. DNA sequence: TGTGCCAGCAGTCCGCCGGGACAGGGGTACGAGCAGTACTTC. The resulting protein is CASSPPGQGYEQYF.